The rows below give T cell receptor beta chains drawn from one sample of a study of response to subunit inactivated influenza vaccine. TCRdb reanalysed the RT-PCR reads using MiXCR and keeps one entry per CDR3 protein. The repertoire holds about 580,000 distinct CDR3 sequences, about 15% seen once, with roughly 11% in the top ten. Here the sequenced sample was PBMCs from blood, taken 11 to 12 days after vaccination. Source of these receptors: a man aged 45-60 years who received an inactivated influenza vaccine. Both conserved end residues are part of each CDR3. The order of the fields is clone size, D gene, CDR3 length, V gene, J gene, CDR3 protein, CDR3 DNA. A D gene is named only where the DNA matches it firmly. Clone size, where shown, is once, few, many, or a class for clones that have expanded.

many	-	15	TRBV12-3/TRBV12-4	TRBJ2-1	CASSPGGSSYNEQFF	TGTGCCAGCAGCCCCGGTGGCAGCTCCTACAATGAGCAGTTCTTC
few	-	18	TRBV5-1	TRBJ2-2	CASSSGPVGAANTGELFF	TGCGCCAGCAGCTCCGGGCCCGTGGGGGCCGCGAACACCGGGGAGCTGTTTTTT
-	TRBD2	18	TRBV5-6	TRBJ2-1	CASSRTRTSARGYNEQFF	TGTGCCAGCAGCCGAACAAGGACTAGCGCCCGGGGGTACAATGAGCAGTTCTTC
-	-	14	TRBV11-2	TRBJ2-5	CASSWDRPGETQYF	TGTGCCAGCAGCTGGGACCGACCAGGAGAGACCCAGTACTTC
few	-	15	TRBV18	TRBJ2-3	CASSPANPTADTQYF	TGTGCCAGCTCACCCGCGAATCCTACTGCAGATACGCAGTATTTT
few	TRBD1	15	TRBV5-6	TRBJ1-4	CASSPQGATNEKLFF	TGTGCCAGCAGCCCACAGGGGGCTACTAATGAAAAACTGTTTTTT
many	-	14	TRBV2	TRBJ2-7	CASSPFMLSYEQYF	TGTGCCAGCAGTCCCTTTATGCTCTCCTACGAGCAGTACTTC
few	TRBD2	16	TRBV30	TRBJ2-3	CAWSVVTSGRTDTQYF	TGTGCCTGGAGTGTAGTTACTAGCGGGAGGACAGATACGCAGTATTTT
-	TRBD2	20	TRBV7-3	TRBJ2-1	CASSQRPGLAGQGSYNEQFF	TGTGCCAGCAGCCAACGGCCGGGACTAGCGGGCCAGGGCTCCTACAATGAGCAGTTCTTC
-	-	15	TRBV20-1	TRBJ2-7	CSASEGQAGAYEQYF	TGCAGTGCTAGTGAGGGACAAGCTGGAGCTTACGAGCAGTACTTC
few	TRBD2	14	TRBV6-1	TRBJ2-3	CASTRLAGVDTQYF	TGTGCCAGCACCAGATTAGCGGGAGTCGATACGCAGTATTTT
-	TRBD2	16	TRBV29-1	TRBJ2-2	CSASGVAGGPTGELFF	TGCAGCGCCTCAGGCGTAGCGGGAGGTCCCACCGGGGAGCTGTTTTTT
few	-	13	TRBV6-5	TRBJ2-1	CASSFVFGDEQFF	TGTGCCAGCAGTTTTGTTTTTGGGGATGAGCAGTTCTTC
-	-	13	TRBV20-1	TRBJ1-1	CSALGRANTEAFF	TGCAGTGCCCTGGGGAGGGCGAACACTGAAGCTTTCTTT
few	TRBD1	15	TRBV18	TRBJ2-7	CASSPGQGQLYEQYF	TGTGCCAGCTCACCCGGACAGGGCCAATTGTACGAGCAGTACTTC
many	-	14	TRBV11-2	TRBJ2-1	CASSSQGAYNEQFF	TGTGCCAGCAGCTCCCAGGGAGCCTACAATGAGCAGTTCTTC
few	-	15	TRBV5-1	TRBJ1-1	CASSPGHRADTEAFF	TGCGCCAGCAGCCCGGGTCACAGGGCGGACACTGAAGCTTTCTTT
-	TRBD2	16	TRBV4-3	TRBJ2-2	CASSQGGRGGIGELFF	TGCGCCAGCAGCCAAGGGGGACGGGGGGGCATCGGGGAGCTGTTTTTT
-	-	15	TRBV18	TRBJ2-1	CASSPSRGGSDEQFF	TGTGCCAGCTCACCATCGAGGGGGGGCTCGGATGAGCAGTTCTTC
-	TRBD2	19	TRBV11-2	TRBJ2-3	CASSLPGLAGGGSTDTQYF	TGTGCCAGCAGCTTACCCGGACTAGCGGGGGGAGGTAGCACAGATACGCAGTATTTT
-	TRBD2	15	TRBV12-3/TRBV12-4	TRBJ2-1	CASSRLAGPYNEQFF	TGTGCCAGCAGCAGACTAGCGGGGCCGTACAATGAGCAGTTCTTC
-	-	13	TRBV12-3/TRBV12-4	TRBJ1-2	CASSHTAGYGYTF	TGTGCCAGCAGTCACACAGCGGGCTATGGCTACACCTTC
-	TRBD1	15	TRBV3-1	TRBJ2-2	CASSQWGQGAGELFF	TGTGCCAGCAGCCAGTGGGGACAGGGGGCCGGGGAGCTGTTTTTT
-	TRBD1	18	TRBV28	TRBJ2-7	CASSLPRDRGHLPHEQYF	TGTGCCAGCAGTTTACCACGGGACAGGGGGCATCTTCCTCACGAGCAGTACTTC
-	TRBD1	14	TRBV10-1	TRBJ2-1	CASSEGDRGYEQFF	TGCGCCAGCAGTGAGGGTGACAGGGGATATGAGCAGTTCTTC
-	TRBD1	15	TRBV28	TRBJ1-1	CASSSGTGGWTEAFF	TGTGCCAGCAGTTCCGGGACAGGGGGCTGGACTGAAGCTTTCTTT
-	-	11	TRBV5-6	TRBJ2-1	CASSQRREQFF	TGTGCCAGCAGCCAGAGACGTGAGCAGTTCTTC
once	-	14	TRBV20-1	TRBJ2-3	CSASGGPTWETQYF	TGCAGTGCTAGCGGGGGGCCCACCTGGGAAACGCAGTATTTT
many	-	16	TRBV11-2	TRBJ1-3	CASSLVGRAPGNTIYF	TGTGCCAGCAGCTTAGTGGGCAGGGCGCCTGGAAACACCATATATTTT
-	-	15	TRBV2	TRBJ2-1	CASRTTASSYNEQFF	TGTGCCAGCAGGACGACTGCGAGCTCCTACAATGAGCAGTTCTTC
-	TRBD1	16	TRBV3-1	TRBJ1-2	CASSLPAGQGTYGYTF	TGTGCCAGCAGCCTACCCGCGGGACAGGGAACCTATGGCTACACCTTC
-	-	13	TRBV15	TRBJ2-7	CATSRTSDYEQYF	TGTGCCACCAGCAGAACTTCAGACTACGAGCAGTACTTC
many	TRBD1	14	TRBV5-1	TRBJ2-7	CASSFRQGAYEQYF	TGCGCCAGCAGCTTTAGACAGGGGGCTTACGAGCAGTACTTC
-	-	17	TRBV6-2/TRBV6-3	TRBJ2-6	CASSYERASSGANVLTF	TGTGCCAGCAGTTACGAGCGGGCCAGCTCTGGGGCCAACGTCCTGACTTTC
-	-	18	TRBV10-3	TRBJ2-6	CAISEAAWTYSGANVLTF	TGTGCCATCAGTGAGGCGGCTTGGACCTACTCTGGGGCCAACGTCCTGACTTTC
many	TRBD2	15	TRBV5-1	TRBJ2-1	CASSLSGGGLGEQFF	TGCGCCAGCAGCTTGTCGGGGGGGGGGTTAGGTGAGCAGTTCTTC
few	-	14	TRBV20-1	TRBJ1-2	CSASGAVKGYGYTF	TGCAGTGCTAGTGGGGCCGTCAAGGGCTATGGCTACACCTTC
few	-	14	TRBV5-1	TRBJ1-2	CASSLGQASSGYTF	TGCGCCAGCAGCTTGGGACAGGCCTCCTCTGGCTACACCTTC
-	-	11	TRBV12-3/TRBV12-4	TRBJ2-1	CASGEGHEQFF	TGTGCCAGCGGCGAAGGCCACGAGCAGTTCTTC
-	-	16	TRBV4-3	TRBJ1-1	CASSQDPPGSNTEAFF	TGCGCCAGCAGCCAAGATCCCCCAGGGAGTAACACTGAAGCTTTCTTT
few	TRBD1	15	TRBV11-1	TRBJ2-3	CASSNQWGQANTQYF	TGTGCCAGCAGCAACCAATGGGGACAGGCAAATACGCAGTATTTT
-	TRBD1	15	TRBV28	TRBJ2-7	CASSLRDRVRYEQYF	TGTGCCAGCAGTTTGCGAGACAGGGTTCGGTACGAGCAGTACTTC
many	-	14	TRBV6-2/TRBV6-3	TRBJ2-2	CASSYSSDTGELFF	TGTGCCAGCAGTTACTCGTCCGACACCGGGGAGCTGTTTTTT
once	TRBD2	13	TRBV10-3	TRBJ2-1	CAISAGLVAEQFF	TGTGCCATCAGTGCCGGACTAGTTGCCGAGCAGTTCTTC
few	-	15	TRBV12-3/TRBV12-4	TRBJ1-6	CASSVNPGVNSPLHF	TGTGCCAGCAGTGTCAACCCGGGGGTTAATTCACCCCTCCACTTT
few	-	17	TRBV7-2	TRBJ1-6	CASSLALLTGFYSPLHF	TGTGCCAGCAGCTTAGCCCTATTGACAGGTTTTTATTCACCCCTCCACTTT
-	-	12	TRBV19	TRBJ2-1	CASSIRDSEQFF	TGTGCCAGTAGTATTCGGGATTCTGAGCAGTTCTTC
few	TRBD1	14	TRBV14	TRBJ2-1	CASSRNRGYNEQFF	TGTGCCAGCAGCCGAAACAGGGGGTACAATGAGCAGTTCTTC
-	-	13	TRBV20-1	TRBJ1-5	CSARDGNNQPQHF	TGCAGTGCTAGAGACGGCAACAATCAGCCCCAGCATTTT
-	TRBD1	14	TRBV10-2	TRBJ1-1	CASKISGQTVEAFF	TGCGCCAGCAAGATCTCGGGACAGACCGTTGAAGCTTTCTTT
many	TRBD1	15	TRBV15	TRBJ1-2	CATSPRGDSFYGYTF	TGTGCCACCAGCCCACGCGGGGACAGCTTCTATGGCTACACCTTC
few	-	16	TRBV5-5	TRBJ2-3	CASSLRGGPNTDTQYF	TGTGCCAGCAGCTTGAGGGGCGGGCCCAACACAGATACGCAGTATTTT
-	-	13	TRBV29-1	TRBJ2-1	CSVEAGDHGEQFF	TGCAGCGTTGAAGCGGGGGACCACGGTGAGCAGTTCTTC
-	-	13	TRBV6-2/TRBV6-3	TRBJ1-5	CASNRDGNQPQHF	TGTGCCAGTAACCGGGACGGGAATCAGCCCCAGCATTTT
-	-	13	TRBV28	TRBJ2-5	CASGLGSRETQYF	TGTGCCAGCGGGTTGGGGTCCCGAGAGACCCAGTACTTC